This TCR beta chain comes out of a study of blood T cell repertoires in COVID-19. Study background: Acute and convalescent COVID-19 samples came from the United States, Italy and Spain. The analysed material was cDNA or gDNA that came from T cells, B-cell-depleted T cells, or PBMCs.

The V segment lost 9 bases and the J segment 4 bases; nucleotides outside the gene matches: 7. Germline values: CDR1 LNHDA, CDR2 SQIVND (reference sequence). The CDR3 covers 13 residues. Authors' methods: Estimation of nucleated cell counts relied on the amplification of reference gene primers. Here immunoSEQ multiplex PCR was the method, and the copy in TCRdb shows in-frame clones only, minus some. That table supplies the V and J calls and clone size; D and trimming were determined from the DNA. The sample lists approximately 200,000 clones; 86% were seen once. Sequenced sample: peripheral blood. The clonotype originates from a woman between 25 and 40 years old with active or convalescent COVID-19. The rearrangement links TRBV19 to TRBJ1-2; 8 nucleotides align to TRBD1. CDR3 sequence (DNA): TGTGCCAGCCAGGGGGCTATATCCTATGGCTACACCTTC. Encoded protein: CASQGAISYGYTF.